This TCR beta chain emerged from a study of Graves' ophthalmopathy and Graves' hyperthyroidism. This clonotype occurred many times. Amplification of TCR beta CDR3 regions used RNA transcripts. HTBI primers primed a first-round RT-PCR, and a second-round multiplex PCR followed. TCRdb itself ran the multiplex PCR reads through MiXCR, one entry per CDR3 protein. The sample yields some 520,000 distinct CDR3 sequences, 13% to 15% seen once. Trimming pared 6 bases from V and 4 bases from J, leaving 12 bases between. The CDR3 has 13 residues. This rearrangement joins TRBV12-3 or TRBV12-4 to TRBJ1-1; D remains unclear. This TCR was sampled from a woman under 40 with Graves' ophthalmopathy. The sample taken for sequencing was blood. The CDR3 is CASSPRAATEAFF. The CDR3, as DNA: TGTGCCAGCAGCCCGCGGGCAGCCACTGAAGCTTTCTTT.